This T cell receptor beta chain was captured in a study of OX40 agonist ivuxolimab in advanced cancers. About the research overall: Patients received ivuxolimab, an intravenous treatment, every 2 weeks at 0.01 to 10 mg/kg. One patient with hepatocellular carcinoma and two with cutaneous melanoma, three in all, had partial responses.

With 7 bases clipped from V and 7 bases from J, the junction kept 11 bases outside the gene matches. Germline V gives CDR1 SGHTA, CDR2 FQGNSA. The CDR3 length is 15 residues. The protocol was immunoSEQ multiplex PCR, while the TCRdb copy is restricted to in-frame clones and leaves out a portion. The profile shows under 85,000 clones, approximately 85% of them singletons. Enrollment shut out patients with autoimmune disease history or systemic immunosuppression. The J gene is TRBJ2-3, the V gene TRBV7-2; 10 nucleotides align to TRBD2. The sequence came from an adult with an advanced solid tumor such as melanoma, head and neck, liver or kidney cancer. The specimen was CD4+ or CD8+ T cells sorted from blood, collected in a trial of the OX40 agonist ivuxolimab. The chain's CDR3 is CASTSTRTSGHTQYF. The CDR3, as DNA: TGTGCCAGCACCTCCACTAGGACTAGCGGACATACGCAGTATTTT.